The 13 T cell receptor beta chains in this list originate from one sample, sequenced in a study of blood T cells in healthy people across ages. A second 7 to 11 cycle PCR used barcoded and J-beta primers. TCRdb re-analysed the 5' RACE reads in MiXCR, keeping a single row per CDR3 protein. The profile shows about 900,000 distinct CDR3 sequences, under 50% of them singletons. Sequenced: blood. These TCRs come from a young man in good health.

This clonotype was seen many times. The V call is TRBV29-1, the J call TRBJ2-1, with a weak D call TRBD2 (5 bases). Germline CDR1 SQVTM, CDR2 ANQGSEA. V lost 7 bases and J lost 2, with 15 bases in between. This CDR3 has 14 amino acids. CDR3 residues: CSEGRGGPYNEQFF. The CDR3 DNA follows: TGCAGCGAGGGTCGGGGTGGGCCCTACAATGAGCAGTTCTTC.

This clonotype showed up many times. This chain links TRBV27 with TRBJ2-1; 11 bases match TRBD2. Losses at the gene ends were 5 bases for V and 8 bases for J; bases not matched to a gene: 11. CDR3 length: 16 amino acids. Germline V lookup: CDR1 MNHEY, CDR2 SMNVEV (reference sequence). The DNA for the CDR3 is TGTGCCAGCAGTGTACTAGCGGGGGCCATACGGTATGAGCAGTTCTTC. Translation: CASSVLAGAIRYEQFF.

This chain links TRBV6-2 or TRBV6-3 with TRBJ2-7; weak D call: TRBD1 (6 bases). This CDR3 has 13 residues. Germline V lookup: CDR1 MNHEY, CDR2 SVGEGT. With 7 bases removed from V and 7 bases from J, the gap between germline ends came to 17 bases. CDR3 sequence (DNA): TGTGCCAGCACGGAGACAGGAAACAATGAGCAGTACTTC. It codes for CASTETGNNEQYF.

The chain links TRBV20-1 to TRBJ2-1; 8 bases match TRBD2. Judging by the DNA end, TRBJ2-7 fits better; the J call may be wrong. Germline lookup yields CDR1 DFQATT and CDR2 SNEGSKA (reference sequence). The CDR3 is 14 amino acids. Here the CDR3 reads CSASRAGGDNEQYF. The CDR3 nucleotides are TGCAGTGCTAGCCGGGCGGGGGGAGACAATGAGCAGTACTTC.

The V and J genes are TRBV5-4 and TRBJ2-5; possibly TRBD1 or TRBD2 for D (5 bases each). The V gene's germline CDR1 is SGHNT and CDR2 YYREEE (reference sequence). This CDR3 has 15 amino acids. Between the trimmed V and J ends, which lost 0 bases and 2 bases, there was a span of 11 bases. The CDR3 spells CASSLATGLQETQYF. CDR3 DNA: TGTGCCAGCAGCTTGGCTACAGGACTGCAAGAGACCCAGTACTTC. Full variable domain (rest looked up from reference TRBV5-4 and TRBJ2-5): ETGVTQSPTHLIKTRGQQVTLRCSSQSGHNTVSWYQQALGQGPQFIFQYYREEENGRGNFPPRFSGLQFPNYSSELNVNALELDDSALYLCASSLATGLQETQYFGPGTRLLVL.

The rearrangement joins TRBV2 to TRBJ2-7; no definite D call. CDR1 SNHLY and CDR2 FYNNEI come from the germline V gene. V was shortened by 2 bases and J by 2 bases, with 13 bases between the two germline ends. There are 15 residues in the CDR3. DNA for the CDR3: TGTGCCAGCAGTGAAAATCCGAGACCAACCTACGAGCAGTACTTC. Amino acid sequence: CASSENPRPTYEQYF.

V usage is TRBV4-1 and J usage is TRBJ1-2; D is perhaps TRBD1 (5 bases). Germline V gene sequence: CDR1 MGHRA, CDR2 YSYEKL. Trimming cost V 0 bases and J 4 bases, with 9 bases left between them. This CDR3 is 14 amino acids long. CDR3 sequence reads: CASSQDFGAYGYTF. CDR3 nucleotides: TGCGCCAGCAGCCAAGATTTCGGGGCCTATGGCTACACCTTC.

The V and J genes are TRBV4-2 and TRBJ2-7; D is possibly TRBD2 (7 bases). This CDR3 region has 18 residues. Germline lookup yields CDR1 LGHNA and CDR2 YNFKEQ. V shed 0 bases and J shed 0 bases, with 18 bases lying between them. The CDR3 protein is CASSQEWARGGLSYEQYF. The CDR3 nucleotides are TGTGCCAGCAGCCAAGAATGGGCTCGCGGGGGCCTCTCCTACGAGCAGTACTTC.

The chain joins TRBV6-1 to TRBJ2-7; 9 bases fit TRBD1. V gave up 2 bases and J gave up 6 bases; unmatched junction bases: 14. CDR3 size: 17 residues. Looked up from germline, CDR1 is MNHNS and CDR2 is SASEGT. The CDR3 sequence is CASSETGTGTGSLEQYF. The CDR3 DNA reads TGTGCCAGCAGTGAAACGGGAACCGGGACAGGGTCCCTCGAGCAGTACTTC.

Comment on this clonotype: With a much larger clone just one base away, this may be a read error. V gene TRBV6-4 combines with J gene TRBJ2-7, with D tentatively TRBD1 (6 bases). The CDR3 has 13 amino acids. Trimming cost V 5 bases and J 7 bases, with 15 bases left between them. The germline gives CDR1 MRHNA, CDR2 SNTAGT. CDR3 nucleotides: TGTGCCAGCAGTCCCGGGACAAACAATGAGCAGTACTTC. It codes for CASSPGTNNEQYF.

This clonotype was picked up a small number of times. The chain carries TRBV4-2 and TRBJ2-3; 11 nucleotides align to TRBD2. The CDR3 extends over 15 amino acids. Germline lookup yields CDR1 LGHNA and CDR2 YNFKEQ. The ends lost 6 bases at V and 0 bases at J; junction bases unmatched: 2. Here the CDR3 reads CASSIAGGSTDTQYF. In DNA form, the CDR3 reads TGTGCCAGCAGTATAGCGGGGGGGAGCACAGATACGCAGTATTTT.

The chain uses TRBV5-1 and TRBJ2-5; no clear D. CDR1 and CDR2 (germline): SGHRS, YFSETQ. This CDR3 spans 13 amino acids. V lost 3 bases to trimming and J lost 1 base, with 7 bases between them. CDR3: CASSWHFQETQYF. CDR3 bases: TGCGCCAGCAGCTGGCACTTCCAAGAGACCCAGTACTTC.

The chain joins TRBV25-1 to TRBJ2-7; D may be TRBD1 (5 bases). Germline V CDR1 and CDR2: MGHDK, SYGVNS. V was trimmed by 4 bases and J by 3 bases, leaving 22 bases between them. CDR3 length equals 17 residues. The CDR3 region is CASSGTRLTSPYYEQYF. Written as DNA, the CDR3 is TGTGCCAGCAGTGGGACACGGTTGACCTCACCGTACTACGAGCAGTACTTC.